The 8 T cell receptor beta chains below all came from one sample that was sequenced in a study of cytomegalovirus exposure and HLA in healthy donors. The study ran its PCR with 60 Vbeta and 13 Jbeta primers. Measured with immunoSEQ multiplex PCR; TCRdb has only the in-frame clones, and not every one. The profile shows 110,000 to 150,000 clones, around four fifths of them singletons. Sequenced sample: PBMCs. The receptors come from a boy between 2 and 10 years old in good health and CMV-seronegative.

This sequence joins TRBV7-2 and TRBJ2-1; 10 bases are shared with TRBD2. The V and J ends lost 5 bases and 2 bases, in that order; junction bases with no gene match: 6. Germline CDR1 reads SGHTA; CDR2 reads FQGNSA. This CDR3 contains 16 residues. In nucleotides, the CDR3 is TGTGCCAGCAGCGGATTGACTAGCGGGCCCTACAATGAGCAGTTCTTC. Amino acid sequence: CASSGLTSGPYNEQFF.

The genes are TRBV23-1 and TRBJ2-7; D not certain. TRBV23-1 qualifies as an ORF whose function is uncertain. The V end lost 2 bases, the J end lost 3 bases, and 14 bases lay between the germline ends. The CDR3 loop spans 15 amino acids. The CDR3 sequence: CASSQASRAHYEQYF. The CDR3, as DNA: TGCGCCAGCAGTCAAGCAAGCCGCGCCCACTACGAGCAGTACTTC.

The chain couples TRBV7-2 to TRBJ2-5; 8 nucleotides line up with TRBD2. J was trimmed by 4 bases and V by 5 bases; bases with no gene match: 9. The CDR3 length is 15 residues. Germline V lookup: CDR1 SGHTA, CDR2 FQGNSA. The CDR3 DNA is TGTGCCAGCAGCGCGTCAAGCGGGGGAGGAGAGACCCAGTACTTC. This sequence encodes CASSASSGGGETQYF.

V and J are TRBV9 and TRBJ2-1; TRBD2 might be the D (6 bases). Germline V gene lookup returns CDR1 SGDLS and CDR2 YYNGEE. CDR3 length: 15 residues. Trimming pared 0 bases from V and 4 bases from J, leaving 11 bases between. The CDR3 coding sequence is TGTGCCAGCAGCGTAGCGGGGGTGCAATACAATGAGCAGTTCTTC. Protein product: CASSVAGVQYNEQFF.

The chain combines TRBV4-2 with TRBJ2-7, with D perhaps TRBD2 (6 bases). This CDR3 has 16 amino acids. Germline CDR1 reads LGHNA; CDR2 reads YNFKEQ. The germline V and J ends were trimmed by 0 bases and 0 bases, with 12 bases remaining between them. DNA of the CDR3: TGTGCCAGCAGCCAAGAAGCCGGGGGTAGCTCCTACGAGCAGTACTTC. It specifies CASSQEAGGSSYEQYF.

The genes are TRBV9 and TRBJ1-1; a possible D gene is TRBD1 (5 bases). There are 15 residues in the CDR3. V shed 4 bases and J shed 4 bases, with 17 bases lying between them. Germline values: CDR1 SGDLS, CDR2 YYNGEE. CDR3 nucleotide sequence: TGTGCCAGCAGCCCGTCGTGGGGGGAGGGCACTGAAGCTTTCTTT. Translation: CASSPSWGEGTEAFF.

The table lists this clone with a count of one. The gene calls are TRBV2 and TRBJ1-5; D is ambiguous. V shed 8 bases and J shed 3 bases, with 11 bases lying between them. The CDR3 has 13 residues. CDR1 is SNHLY, CDR2 FYNNEI, per germline. The CDR3 protein is CASSLNNNQPQHF. CDR3 sequence (DNA): TGTGCCAGCTCCCTTAACAACAATCAGCCCCAGCATTTT.

The J gene is TRBJ1-5, the V gene TRBV7-2; D uncertain. The V gene lost 4 bases and the J gene lost 10 bases, with 14 bases spanning the gap. Germline V gives CDR1 SGHTA, CDR2 FQGNSA. This CDR3 is 13 amino acids long. CDR3 nucleotides: TGTGCCAGCAGCTCAGGAGGGAAACGACCCCAGCATTTT. Its protein is CASSSGGKRPQHF.